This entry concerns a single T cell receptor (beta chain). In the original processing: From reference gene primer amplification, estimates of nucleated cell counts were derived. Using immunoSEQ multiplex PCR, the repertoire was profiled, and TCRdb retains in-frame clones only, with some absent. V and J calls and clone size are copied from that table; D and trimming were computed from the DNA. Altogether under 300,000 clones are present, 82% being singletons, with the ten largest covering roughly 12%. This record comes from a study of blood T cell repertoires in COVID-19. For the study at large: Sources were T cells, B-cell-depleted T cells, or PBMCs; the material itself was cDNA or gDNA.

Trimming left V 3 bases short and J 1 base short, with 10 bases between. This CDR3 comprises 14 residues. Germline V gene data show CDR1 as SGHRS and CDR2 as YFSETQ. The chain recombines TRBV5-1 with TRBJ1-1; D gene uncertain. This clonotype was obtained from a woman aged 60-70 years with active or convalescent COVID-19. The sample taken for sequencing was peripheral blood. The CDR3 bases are TGCGCCAGCAGCTGGCTCGATTCGAACACTGAAGCTTTCTTT. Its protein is CASSWLDSNTEAFF.